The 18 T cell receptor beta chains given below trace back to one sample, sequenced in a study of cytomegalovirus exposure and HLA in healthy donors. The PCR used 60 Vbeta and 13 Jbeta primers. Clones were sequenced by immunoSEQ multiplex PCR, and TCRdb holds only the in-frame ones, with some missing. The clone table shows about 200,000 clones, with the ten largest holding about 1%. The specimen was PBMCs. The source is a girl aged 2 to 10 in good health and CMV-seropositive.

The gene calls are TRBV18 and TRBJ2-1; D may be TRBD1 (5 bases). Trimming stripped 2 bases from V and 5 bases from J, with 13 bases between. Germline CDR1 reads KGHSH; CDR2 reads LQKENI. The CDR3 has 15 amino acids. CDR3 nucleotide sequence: TGTGCCAGCTCACCAGAACTTAGCAGGGACAATGAGCAGTTCTTC. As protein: CASSPELSRDNEQFF.

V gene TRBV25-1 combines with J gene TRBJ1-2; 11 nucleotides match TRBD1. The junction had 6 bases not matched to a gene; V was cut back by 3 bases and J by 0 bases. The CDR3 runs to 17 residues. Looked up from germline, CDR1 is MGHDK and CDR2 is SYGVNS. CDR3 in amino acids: CASSDGQGAATNYGYTF. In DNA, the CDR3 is TGTGCCAGCAGTGACGGACAGGGGGCCGCGACTAACTATGGCTACACCTTC.

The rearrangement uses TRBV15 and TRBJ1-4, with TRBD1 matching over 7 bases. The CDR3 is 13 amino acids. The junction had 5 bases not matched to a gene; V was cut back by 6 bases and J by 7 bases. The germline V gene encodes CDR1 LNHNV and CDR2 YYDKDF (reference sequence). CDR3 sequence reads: CATSDRAGEKLFF. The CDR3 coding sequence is TGTGCCACCAGTGACAGGGCGGGTGAAAAACTGTTTTTT.

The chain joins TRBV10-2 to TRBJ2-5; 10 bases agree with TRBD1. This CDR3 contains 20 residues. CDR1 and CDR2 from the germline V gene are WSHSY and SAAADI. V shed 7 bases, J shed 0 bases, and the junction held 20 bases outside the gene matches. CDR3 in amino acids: CASTRDRGRDPRVNQETQYF. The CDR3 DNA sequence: TGCGCCAGCACCCGGGACAGGGGCCGGGACCCGCGGGTTAACCAAGAGACCCAGTACTTC.

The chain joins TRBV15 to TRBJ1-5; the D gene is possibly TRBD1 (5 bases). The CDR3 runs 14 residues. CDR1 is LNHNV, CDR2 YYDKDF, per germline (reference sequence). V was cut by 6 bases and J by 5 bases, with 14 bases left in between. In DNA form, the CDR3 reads TGTGCCACCAGAGGCAGGACACGCGATCAGCCCCAGCATTTT. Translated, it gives CATRGRTRDQPQHF.

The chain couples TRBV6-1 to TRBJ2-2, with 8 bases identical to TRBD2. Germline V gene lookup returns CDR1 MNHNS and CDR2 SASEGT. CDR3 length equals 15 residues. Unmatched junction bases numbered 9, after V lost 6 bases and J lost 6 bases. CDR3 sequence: CASREVGRAPGELFF. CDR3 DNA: TGTGCCAGCAGGGAGGTCGGGAGGGCCCCCGGGGAGCTGTTTTTT.

The CDR3 here is CASSEGLAGVTDTQYF. The DNA of the CDR3 is TGTGCCAGCAGTGAGGGACTAGCGGGGGTCACAGATACGCAGTATTTT. The V call is TRBV6-1, the J call TRBJ2-3; TRBD2 agrees at 14 bases. From germline, CDR1 is MNHNS and CDR2 SASEGT. Losses at the gene ends were 3 bases for V and 2 bases for J; bases not matched to a gene: 1. The CDR3 consists of 16 residues.

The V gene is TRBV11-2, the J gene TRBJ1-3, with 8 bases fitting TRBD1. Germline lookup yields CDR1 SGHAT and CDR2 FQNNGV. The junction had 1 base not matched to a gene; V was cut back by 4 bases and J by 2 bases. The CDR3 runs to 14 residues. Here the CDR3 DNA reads TGTGCCAGCAGCTGGACAGGGCCTGGAAACACCATATATTTT. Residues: CASSWTGPGNTIYF.

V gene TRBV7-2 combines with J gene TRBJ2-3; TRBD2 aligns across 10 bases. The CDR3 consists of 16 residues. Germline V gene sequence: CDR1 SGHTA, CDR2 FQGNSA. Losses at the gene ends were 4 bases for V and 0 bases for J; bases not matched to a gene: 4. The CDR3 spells CASSSWTSGSTDTQYF. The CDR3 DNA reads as TGTGCCAGCAGCTCCTGGACTAGCGGAAGCACAGATACGCAGTATTTT.

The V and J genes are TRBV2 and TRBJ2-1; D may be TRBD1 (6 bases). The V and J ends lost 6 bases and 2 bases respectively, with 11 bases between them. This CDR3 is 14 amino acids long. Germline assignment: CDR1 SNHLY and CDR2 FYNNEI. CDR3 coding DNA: TGTGCCAGCAGAGCCAGGACAGCCTACAATGAGCAGTTCTTC. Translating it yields CASRARTAYNEQFF.

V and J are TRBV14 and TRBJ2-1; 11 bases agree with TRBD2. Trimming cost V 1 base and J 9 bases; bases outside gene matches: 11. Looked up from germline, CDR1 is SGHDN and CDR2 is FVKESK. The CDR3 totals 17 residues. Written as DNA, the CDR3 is TGTGCCAGCAGCCAAGTCGGGCTAGCGGGAGGCGTTGGTGAGCAGTTCTTC. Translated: CASSQVGLAGGVGEQFF.

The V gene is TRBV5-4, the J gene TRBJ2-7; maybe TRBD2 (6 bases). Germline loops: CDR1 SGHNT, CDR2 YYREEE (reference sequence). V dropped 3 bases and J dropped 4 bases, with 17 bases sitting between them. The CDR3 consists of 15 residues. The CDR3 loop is CASSSPTLGGYEQYF. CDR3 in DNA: TGTGCCAGCAGCTCACCCACTCTAGGAGGGTACGAGCAGTACTTC.

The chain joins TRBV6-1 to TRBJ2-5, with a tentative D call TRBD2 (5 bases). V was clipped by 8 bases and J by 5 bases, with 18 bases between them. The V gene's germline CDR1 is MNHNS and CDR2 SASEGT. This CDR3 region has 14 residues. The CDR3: CASGHGRRGETQYF. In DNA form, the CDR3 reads TGTGCCAGCGGTCATGGGAGACGAGGGGAGACCCAGTACTTC.

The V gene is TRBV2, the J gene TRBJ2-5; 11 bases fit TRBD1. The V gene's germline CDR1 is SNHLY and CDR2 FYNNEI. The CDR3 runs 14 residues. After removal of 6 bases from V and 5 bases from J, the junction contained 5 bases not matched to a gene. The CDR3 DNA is TGTGCCAGCAGGGGACAGGGGGTTGGGGAGACCCAGTACTTC. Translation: CASRGQGVGETQYF.

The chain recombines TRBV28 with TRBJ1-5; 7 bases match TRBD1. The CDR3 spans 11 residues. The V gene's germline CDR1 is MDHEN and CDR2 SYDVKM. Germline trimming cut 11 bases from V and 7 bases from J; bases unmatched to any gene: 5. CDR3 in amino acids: CASSGGQPQHF. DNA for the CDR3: TGTGCCTCGTCAGGGGGGCAGCCCCAGCATTTT.

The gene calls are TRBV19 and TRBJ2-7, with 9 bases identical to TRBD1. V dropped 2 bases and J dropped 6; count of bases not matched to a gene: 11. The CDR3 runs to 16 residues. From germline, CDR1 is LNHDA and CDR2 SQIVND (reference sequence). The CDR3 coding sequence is TGTGCCAGTAGTATAAAGGGCGGGACAGGGCGTAGCGAGCAGTACTTC. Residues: CASSIKGGTGRSEQYF.

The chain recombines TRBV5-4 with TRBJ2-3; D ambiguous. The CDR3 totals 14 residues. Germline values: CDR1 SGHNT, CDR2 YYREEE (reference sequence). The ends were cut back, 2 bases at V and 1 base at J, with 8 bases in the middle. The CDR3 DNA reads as TGTGCCAGCAGCTTTGGTCAGGGCACAGATACGCAGTATTTT. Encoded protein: CASSFGQGTDTQYF. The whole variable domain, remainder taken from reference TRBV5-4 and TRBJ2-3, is ETGVTQSPTHLIKTRGQQVTLRCSSQSGHNTVSWYQQALGQGPQFIFQYYREEENGRGNFPPRFSGLQFPNYSSELNVNALELDDSALYLCASSFGQGTDTQYFGPGTRLTVL.

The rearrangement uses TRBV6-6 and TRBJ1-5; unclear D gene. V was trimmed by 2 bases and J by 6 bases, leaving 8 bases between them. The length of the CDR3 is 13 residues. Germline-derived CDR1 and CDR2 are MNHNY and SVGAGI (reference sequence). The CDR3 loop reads CASSYEVGQPQHF. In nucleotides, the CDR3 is TGTGCCAGCAGTTACGAGGTCGGTCAGCCCCAGCATTTT.